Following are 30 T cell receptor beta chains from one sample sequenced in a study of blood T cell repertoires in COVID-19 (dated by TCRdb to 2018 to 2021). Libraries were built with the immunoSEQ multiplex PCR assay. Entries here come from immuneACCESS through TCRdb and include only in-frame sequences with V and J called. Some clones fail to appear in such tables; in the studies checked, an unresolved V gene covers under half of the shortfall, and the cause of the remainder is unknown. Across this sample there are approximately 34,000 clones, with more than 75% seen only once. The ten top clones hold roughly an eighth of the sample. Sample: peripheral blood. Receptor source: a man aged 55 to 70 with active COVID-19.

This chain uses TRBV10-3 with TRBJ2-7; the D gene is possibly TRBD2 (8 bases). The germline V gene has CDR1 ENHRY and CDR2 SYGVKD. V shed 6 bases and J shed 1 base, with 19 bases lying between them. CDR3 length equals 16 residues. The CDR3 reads CAISHGRDSKSYEQYF. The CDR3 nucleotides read TGTGCCATCAGCCACGGGAGGGACAGTAAATCCTACGAGCAGTACTTC.

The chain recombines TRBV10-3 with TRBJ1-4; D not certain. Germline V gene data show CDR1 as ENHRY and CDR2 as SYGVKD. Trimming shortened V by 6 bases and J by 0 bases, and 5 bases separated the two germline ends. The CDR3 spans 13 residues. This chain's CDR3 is CAISGATNEKLFF. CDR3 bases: TGTGCCATCAGCGGTGCAACTAATGAAAAACTGTTTTTT.

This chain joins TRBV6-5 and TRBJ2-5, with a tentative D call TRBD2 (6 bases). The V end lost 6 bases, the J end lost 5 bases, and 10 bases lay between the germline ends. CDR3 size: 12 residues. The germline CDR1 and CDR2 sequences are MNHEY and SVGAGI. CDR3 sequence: CASRRGGETQYF. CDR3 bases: TGTGCCAGCAGGCGGGGCGGCGAGACCCAGTACTTC.

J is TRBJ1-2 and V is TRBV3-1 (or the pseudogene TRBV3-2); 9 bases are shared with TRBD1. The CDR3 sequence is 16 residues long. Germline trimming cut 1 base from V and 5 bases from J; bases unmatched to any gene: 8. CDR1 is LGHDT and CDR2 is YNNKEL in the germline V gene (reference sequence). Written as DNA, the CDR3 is TGTGCCAGCAGCCAAGCAGGGCTAGGGACAGGGTATGGCTACACCTTC. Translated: CASSQAGLGTGYGYTF.

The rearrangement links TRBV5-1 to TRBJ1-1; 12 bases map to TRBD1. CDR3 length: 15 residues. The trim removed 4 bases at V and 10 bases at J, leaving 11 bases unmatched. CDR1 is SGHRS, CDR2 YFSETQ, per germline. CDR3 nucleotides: TGCGCCAGCAGCCTGGATCCCGGGACAGGGGGCAGAGCTTTCTTT. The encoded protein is CASSLDPGTGGRAFF.

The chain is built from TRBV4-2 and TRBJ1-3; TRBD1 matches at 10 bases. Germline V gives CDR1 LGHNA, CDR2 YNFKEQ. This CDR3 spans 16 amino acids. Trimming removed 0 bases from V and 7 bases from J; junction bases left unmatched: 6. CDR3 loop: CASSQELGTGVNTIYF. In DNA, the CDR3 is TGTGCCAGCAGCCAAGAGCTCGGGACAGGGGTCAACACCATATATTTT.

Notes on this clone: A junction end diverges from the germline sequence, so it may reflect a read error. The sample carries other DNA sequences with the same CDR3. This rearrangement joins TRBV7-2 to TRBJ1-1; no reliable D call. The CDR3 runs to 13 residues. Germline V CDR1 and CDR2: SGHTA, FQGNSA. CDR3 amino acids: CASSLARAGEAFF. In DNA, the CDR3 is TGCGCCAGCAGCTTAGCGAGGGCCGGAGAAGCTTTCTTT.

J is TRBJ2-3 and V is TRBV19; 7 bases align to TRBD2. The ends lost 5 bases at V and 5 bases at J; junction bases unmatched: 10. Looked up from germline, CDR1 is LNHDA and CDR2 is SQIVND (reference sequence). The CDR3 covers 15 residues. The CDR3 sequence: CASSWGGGRGDTQYF. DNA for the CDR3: TGTGCCAGTAGTTGGGGGGGAGGGCGAGGAGATACGCAGTATTTT.

This CDR3 is CASTPTSGIVGELFF. CDR3 bases: TGTGCCAGCACCCCGACCAGCGGGATCGTCGGGGAGCTGTTTTTT. This sequence joins TRBV7-2 and TRBJ2-2; 7 positions match TRBD2. Germline V gene lookup returns CDR1 SGHTA and CDR2 FQGNSA. This CDR3 region has 15 residues. J gave up 7 bases and V 7 bases, and 12 bases lay outside the gene matches.

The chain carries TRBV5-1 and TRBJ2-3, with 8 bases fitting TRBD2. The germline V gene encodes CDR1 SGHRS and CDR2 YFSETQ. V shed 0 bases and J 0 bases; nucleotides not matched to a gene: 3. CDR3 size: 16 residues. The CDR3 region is CASSLGLAGSTDTQYF. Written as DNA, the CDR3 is TGCGCCAGCAGCTTGGGGTTAGCGGGGAGCACAGATACGCAGTATTTT.

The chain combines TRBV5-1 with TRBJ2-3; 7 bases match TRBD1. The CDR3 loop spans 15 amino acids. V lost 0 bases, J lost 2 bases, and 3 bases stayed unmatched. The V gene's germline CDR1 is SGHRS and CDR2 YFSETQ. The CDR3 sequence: CASSLEGTVTDTQYF. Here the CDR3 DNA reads TGCGCCAGCAGCTTGGAAGGGACAGTCACAGATACGCAGTATTTT.

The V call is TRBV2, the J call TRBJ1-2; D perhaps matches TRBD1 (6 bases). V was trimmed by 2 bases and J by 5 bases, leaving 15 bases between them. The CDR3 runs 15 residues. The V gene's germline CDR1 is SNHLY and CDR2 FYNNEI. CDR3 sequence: CASSEWGQGTYGYTF. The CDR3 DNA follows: TGTGCCAGCAGTGAATGGGGGCAGGGTACTTATGGCTACACCTTC.

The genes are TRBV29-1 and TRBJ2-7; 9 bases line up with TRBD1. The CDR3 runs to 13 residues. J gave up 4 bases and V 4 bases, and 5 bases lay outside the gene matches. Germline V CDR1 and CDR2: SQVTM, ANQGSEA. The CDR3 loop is CSVVWGQGYEQYF. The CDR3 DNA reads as TGCAGCGTTGTCTGGGGACAGGGTTACGAGCAGTACTTC.

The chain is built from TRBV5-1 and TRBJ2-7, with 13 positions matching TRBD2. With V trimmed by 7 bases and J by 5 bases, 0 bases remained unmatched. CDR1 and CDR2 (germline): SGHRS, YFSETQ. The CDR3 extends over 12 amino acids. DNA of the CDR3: TGCGCCAGCGGACTAGCGGGGGACGAGCAGTACTTC. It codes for CASGLAGDEQYF.

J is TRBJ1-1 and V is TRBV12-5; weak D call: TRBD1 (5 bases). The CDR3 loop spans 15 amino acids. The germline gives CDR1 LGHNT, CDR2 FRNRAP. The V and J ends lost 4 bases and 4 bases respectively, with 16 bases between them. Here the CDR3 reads CASGSFRGGGTEAFF. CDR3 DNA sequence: TGTGCTAGTGGTTCCTTCCGCGGGGGGGGCACTGAAGCTTTCTTT. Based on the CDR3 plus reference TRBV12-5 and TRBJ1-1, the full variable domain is DARVTQTPRHKVTEMGQEVTMRCQPILGHNTVFWYRQTMMQGLELLAYFRNRAPLDDSGMPKDRFSAEMPDATLATLKIQPSEPRDSAVYFCASGSFRGGGTEAFFGQGTRLTVV.

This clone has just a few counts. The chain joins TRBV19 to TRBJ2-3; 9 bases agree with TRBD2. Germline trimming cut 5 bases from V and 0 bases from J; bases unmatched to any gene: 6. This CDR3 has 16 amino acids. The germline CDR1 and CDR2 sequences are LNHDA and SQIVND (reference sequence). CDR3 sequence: CASSGSGGLSTDTQYF. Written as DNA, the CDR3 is TGTGCCAGTAGTGGTAGCGGGGGCCTCAGCACAGATACGCAGTATTTT. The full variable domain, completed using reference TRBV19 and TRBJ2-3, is DGGITQSPKYLFRKEGQNVTLSCEQNLNHDAMYWYRQDPGQGLRLIYYSQIVNDFQKGDIAEGYSVSREKKESFPLTVTSAQKNPTAFYLCASSGSGGLSTDTQYFGPGTRLTVL.

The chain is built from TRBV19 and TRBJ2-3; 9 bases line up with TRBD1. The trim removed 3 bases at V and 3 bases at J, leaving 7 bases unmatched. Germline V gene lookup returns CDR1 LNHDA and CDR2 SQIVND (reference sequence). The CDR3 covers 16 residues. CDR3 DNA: TGTGCCAGTAGTATTGCACAGGGGGCGCGTACAGATACGCAGTATTTT. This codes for CASSIAQGARTDTQYF.

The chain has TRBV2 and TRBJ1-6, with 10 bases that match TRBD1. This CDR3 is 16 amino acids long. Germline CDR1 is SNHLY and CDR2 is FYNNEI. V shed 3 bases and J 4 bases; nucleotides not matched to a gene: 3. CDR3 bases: TGTGCCAGCAGTGATCGGACAGGGGGATATAATTCACCCCTCCACTTT. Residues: CASSDRTGGYNSPLHF.

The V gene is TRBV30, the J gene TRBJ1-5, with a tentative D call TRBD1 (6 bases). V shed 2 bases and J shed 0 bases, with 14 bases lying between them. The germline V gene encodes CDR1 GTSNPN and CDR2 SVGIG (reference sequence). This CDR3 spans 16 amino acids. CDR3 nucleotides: TGTGCCTGGAGTACGAGGGGGGGTTATAGCAATCAGCCCCAGCATTTT. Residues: CAWSTRGGYSNQPQHF.

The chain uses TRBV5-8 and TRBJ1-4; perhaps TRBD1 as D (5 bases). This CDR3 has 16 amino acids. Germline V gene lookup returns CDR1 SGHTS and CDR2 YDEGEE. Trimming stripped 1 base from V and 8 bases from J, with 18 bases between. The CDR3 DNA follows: TGTGCCAGCAGCTTGCGTCGGGGAGGGGAAGACGAAAAACTGTTTTTT. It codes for CASSLRRGGEDEKLFF.

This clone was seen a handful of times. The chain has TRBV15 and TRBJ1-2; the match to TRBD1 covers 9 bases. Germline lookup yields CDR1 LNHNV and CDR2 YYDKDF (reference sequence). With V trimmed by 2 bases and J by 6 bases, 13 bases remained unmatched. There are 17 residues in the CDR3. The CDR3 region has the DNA TGTGCCACCAGCAGATCCGGGTACAGGGGGCGCAGGAATGGCTACACCTTC. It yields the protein CATSRSGYRGRRNGYTF.

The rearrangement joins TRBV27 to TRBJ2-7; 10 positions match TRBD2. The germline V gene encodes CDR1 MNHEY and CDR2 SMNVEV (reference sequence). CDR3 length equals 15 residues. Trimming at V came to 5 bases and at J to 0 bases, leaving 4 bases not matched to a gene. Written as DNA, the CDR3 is TGTGCCAGCAGTCTTACTAGCGGGGTCTCCTACGAGCAGTACTTC. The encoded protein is CASSLTSGVSYEQYF.

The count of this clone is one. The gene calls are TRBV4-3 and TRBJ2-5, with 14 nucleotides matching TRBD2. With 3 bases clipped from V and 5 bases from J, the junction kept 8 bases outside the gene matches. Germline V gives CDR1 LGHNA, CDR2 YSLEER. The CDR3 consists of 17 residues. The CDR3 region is CASSQRLAGGPGETQYF. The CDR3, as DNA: TGCGCCAGCAGCCAGCGACTAGCGGGAGGGCCGGGGGAGACCCAGTACTTC.

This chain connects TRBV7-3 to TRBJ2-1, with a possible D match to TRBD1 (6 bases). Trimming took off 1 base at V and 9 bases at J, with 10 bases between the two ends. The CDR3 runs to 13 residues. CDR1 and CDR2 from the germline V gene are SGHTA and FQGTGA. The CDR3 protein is CASSLMQGSEQFF. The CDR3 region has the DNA TGTGCCAGCAGCTTAATGCAGGGGTCTGAGCAGTTCTTC.

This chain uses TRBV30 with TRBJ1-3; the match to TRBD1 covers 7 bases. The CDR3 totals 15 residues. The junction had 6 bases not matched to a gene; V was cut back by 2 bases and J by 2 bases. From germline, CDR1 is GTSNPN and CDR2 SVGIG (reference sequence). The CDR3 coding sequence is TGTGCCTGGAGTCGGGACAGCCCAACTGGAAACACCATATATTTT. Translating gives CAWSRDSPTGNTIYF.

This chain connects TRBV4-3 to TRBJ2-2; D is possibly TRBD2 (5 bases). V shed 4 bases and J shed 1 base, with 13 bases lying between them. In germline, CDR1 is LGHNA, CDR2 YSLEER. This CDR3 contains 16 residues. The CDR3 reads CASSRSRTLNTGELFF. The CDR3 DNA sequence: TGCGCCAGCAGCCGATCTAGGACTCTGAACACCGGGGAGCTGTTTTTT.

In nucleotides, the CDR3 is TGTGCCAGCAGCCAGTGGACAGGGGCCTACGAGCAGTACTTC. This sequence encodes CASSQWTGAYEQYF. The genes are TRBV3-1 (or the pseudogene TRBV3-2) and TRBJ2-7, with 9 bases lining up with TRBD1. CDR3 length equals 14 residues. Germline V gene data show CDR1 as LGHDT and CDR2 as YNNKEL (reference sequence). V trimming: 3 bases; J trimming: 2 bases; junction bases outside the gene matches: 2.

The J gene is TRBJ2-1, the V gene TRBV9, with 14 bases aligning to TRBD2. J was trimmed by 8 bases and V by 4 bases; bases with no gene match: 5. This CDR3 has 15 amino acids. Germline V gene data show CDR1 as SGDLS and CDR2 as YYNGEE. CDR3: CASSLGLAGGDEQFF. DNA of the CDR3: TGTGCCAGCAGCCTCGGACTAGCGGGAGGCGATGAGCAGTTCTTC.

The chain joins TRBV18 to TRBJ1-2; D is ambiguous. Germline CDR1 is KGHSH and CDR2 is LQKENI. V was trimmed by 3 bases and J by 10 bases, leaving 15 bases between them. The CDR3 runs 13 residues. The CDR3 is CASSPLGIPNYTF. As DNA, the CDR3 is TGTGCCAGCTCACCCTTGGGCATACCGAACTACACCTTC.

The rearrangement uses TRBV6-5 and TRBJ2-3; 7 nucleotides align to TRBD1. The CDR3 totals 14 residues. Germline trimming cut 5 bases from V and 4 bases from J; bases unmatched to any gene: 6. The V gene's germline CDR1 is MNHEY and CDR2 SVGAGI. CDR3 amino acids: CASSLDRAADTQYF. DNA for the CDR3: TGTGCCAGCAGTCTCGACAGGGCTGCAGATACGCAGTATTTT.